This T cell receptor (beta chain) was obtained from a study of shared clonotypes between healthy human individuals. CDR3 length equals 14 residues. The V gene lost 1 base and the J gene lost 5 bases, with 9 bases spanning the gap. Germline lookup yields CDR1 SGHTA and CDR2 FQGNSA. Clones were read by immunoSEQ multiplex PCR, and TCRdb kept only the in-frame ones, dropping some. The top ten hold about 1.7% of the sample, which has about 2.1 million clones, about 94% seen once. Naive CD8 cells lacked CD45RO, underwent positive selection for CCR7 and left out terminally differentiated effector memory CD45RA+ cells.

The chain has TRBV7-2 and TRBJ2-1; the D gene is possibly TRBD2 (5 bases). This TCR came from a man between 18 and 29 years old in good health. Some clones in this sample may be carry-over from other donors' samples. Sequences were obtained from naive CD8+ T cells from PBMCs. The CDR3, as DNA: TGTGCCAGCAGCTTAGAGGTCGGGGACAATGAGCAGTTCTTC. Protein product: CASSLEVGDNEQFF.